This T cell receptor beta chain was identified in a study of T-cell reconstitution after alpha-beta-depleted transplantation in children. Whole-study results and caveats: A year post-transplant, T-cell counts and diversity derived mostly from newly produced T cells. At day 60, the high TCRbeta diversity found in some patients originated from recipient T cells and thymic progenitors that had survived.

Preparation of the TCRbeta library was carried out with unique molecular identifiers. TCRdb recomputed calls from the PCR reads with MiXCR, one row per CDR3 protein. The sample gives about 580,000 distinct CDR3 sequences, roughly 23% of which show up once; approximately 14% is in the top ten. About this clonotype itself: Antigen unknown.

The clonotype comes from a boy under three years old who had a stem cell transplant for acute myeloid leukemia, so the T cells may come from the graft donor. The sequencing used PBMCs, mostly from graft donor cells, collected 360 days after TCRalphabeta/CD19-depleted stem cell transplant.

The CDR3 region is CASSFPPYNQPQHF. The CDR3 DNA reads TGTGCCAGCAGTTTTCCACCATACAATCAGCCCCAGCATTTT. The rearrangement links TRBV7-2 to TRBJ1-5; D is uncertain. In germline, CDR1 is SGHTA, CDR2 FQGNSA. This CDR3 comprises 14 residues. The V and J ends lost 6 bases and 3 bases respectively, with 12 bases between them. The complete variable domain, with remaining parts taken from reference TRBV7-2 and TRBJ1-5, reads GAGVSQSPSNKVTEKGKDVELRCDPISGHTALYWYRQSLGQGLEFLIYFQGNSAPDKSGLPSDRFSAERTGGSVSTLTIQRTQQEDSAVYLCASSFPPYNQPQHFGDGTRLSIL.